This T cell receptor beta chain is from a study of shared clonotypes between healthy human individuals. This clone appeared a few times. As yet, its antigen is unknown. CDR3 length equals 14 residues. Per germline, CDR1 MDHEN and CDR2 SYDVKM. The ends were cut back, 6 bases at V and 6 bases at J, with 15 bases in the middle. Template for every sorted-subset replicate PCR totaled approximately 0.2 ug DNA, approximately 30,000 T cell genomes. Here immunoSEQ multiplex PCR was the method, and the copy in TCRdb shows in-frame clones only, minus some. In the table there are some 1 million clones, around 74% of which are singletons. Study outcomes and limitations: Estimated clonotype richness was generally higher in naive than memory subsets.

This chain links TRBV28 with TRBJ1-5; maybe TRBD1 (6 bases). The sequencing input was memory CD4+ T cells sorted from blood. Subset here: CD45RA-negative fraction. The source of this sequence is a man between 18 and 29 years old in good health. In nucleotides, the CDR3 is TGTGCCAGCAGGCTGACAGGAGCAGGTCAGCCCCAGCATTTT. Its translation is CASRLTGAGQPQHF.